The rows below give T cell receptor beta chains drawn from one sample of a study of technical replicates of blood from a few donors. Measured with immunoSEQ multiplex PCR; TCRdb has only the in-frame clones, and not every one. This sample yields about 66,000 clones, of which approximately 90% are seen a single time; approximately 4.4% belongs to the top ten. The sample was PBMCs. The receptors were gathered from a human donor in good health. Some clones in this sample may be carry-over from other donors' samples. Each CDR3 is given with its conserved first and last residue. D genes are given only for firm matches.

d_gene: -
j_gene: TRBJ1-1
len: 14
v_gene: TRBV7-9
CDR3nt: TGTGCCAGCACGCGAACAGGGATGAACACTGAAGCTTTCTTT
CDR3aa: CASTRTGMNTEAFF

d_gene: -
j_gene: TRBJ2-3
len: 15
v_gene: TRBV6-6
CDR3nt: TGTGCCAGCAGTTACGGCGGGGCTCAAGGAGATACGCAGTATTTT
CDR3aa: CASSYGGAQGDTQYF

d_gene: -
j_gene: TRBJ1-4
len: 15
v_gene: TRBV15
CDR3nt: TGTGCCACCAGCCCTTTTCGGGTCCCAAATGAAAAACTGTTTTTT
CDR3aa: CATSPFRVPNEKLFF

d_gene: TRBD1
j_gene: TRBJ1-6
len: 16
v_gene: TRBV7-6
CDR3nt: TGTGCCAGCAGCCCTAACCGGGACAGGCAGAATTCACCCCTCCACTTT
CDR3aa: CASSPNRDRQNSPLHF

d_gene: TRBD2
j_gene: TRBJ2-1
len: 16
v_gene: TRBV7-3
CDR3nt: TGTGCCAGCAGCAAAGGACTAGCGGCCTCGGGGGATGAGCAGTTCTTC
CDR3aa: CASSKGLAASGDEQFF

d_gene: -
j_gene: TRBJ1-2
len: 13
v_gene: TRBV6-6
CDR3nt: TGTGCCAGCAGGGGAGGACACCCTGAGGGCTACACCTTC
CDR3aa: CASRGGHPEGYTF

d_gene: -
j_gene: TRBJ2-3
len: 13
v_gene: TRBV7-3
CDR3nt: TGTGCCAGCAGAAGCGGCGGCACAGATACGCAGTATTTT
CDR3aa: CASRSGGTDTQYF

d_gene: TRBD1
j_gene: TRBJ2-3
len: 14
v_gene: TRBV7-2
CDR3nt: TGTGCCAGCAGCGGGACAGGGAGCACAGATACGCAGTATTTT
CDR3aa: CASSGTGSTDTQYF

d_gene: -
j_gene: TRBJ1-5
len: 14
v_gene: TRBV19
CDR3nt: TGTGCCAGTAGAGCGGTTGGCAGCAATCAGCCCCAGCATTTT
CDR3aa: CASRAVGSNQPQHF

d_gene: -
j_gene: TRBJ2-3
len: 14
v_gene: TRBV5-1
CDR3nt: TGCGCCAGCAGCTTGGCCCAGTTGACAGATACGCAGTATTTT
CDR3aa: CASSLAQLTDTQYF

d_gene: TRBD2
j_gene: TRBJ2-5
len: 16
v_gene: TRBV5-1
CDR3nt: TGCGCCAGCAGCTCCGGGACTAGCGGGTTAAAAGAGACCCAGTACTTC
CDR3aa: CASSSGTSGLKETQYF

d_gene: -
j_gene: TRBJ1-2
len: 14
v_gene: TRBV9
CDR3nt: TGTGCCAGCAGCGTAGGGGGCGCAAGGTATGGCTACACCTTC
CDR3aa: CASSVGGARYGYTF

d_gene: -
j_gene: TRBJ2-5
len: 16
v_gene: TRBV2
CDR3nt: TGTGCCAGCAGTGAAGCTCGGCGGAGCGGCTCGGAGACCCAGTACTTC
CDR3aa: CASSEARRSGSETQYF

d_gene: -
j_gene: TRBJ1-4
len: 16
v_gene: TRBV4-1
CDR3nt: TGCGCCAGCAGCCAGGGCGCAGGGAAGACTAATGAAAAACTGTTTTTT
CDR3aa: CASSQGAGKTNEKLFF

d_gene: -
j_gene: TRBJ2-5
len: 15
v_gene: TRBV19
CDR3nt: TGTGCCAGTAGTATAGGGGCAGGGGTAAGGGAGACCCAGTACTTC
CDR3aa: CASSIGAGVRETQYF

d_gene: -
j_gene: TRBJ1-5
len: 16
v_gene: TRBV6-6
CDR3nt: TGTGCCAGCAGTTATGGGGCCAGAGCCCGCAATCAGCCCCAGCATTTT
CDR3aa: CASSYGARARNQPQHF